This T cell receptor (beta chain) was identified in a study of PD-L1 blockade in urothelial cancer. Study as a whole: Blood underwent analysis 3 weeks (second dose) and 6 weeks after treatment began. The median T cell count in blood samples was 141,255.

The assay was immunoSEQ multiplex PCR, and TCRdb's table has in-frame clones only and misses some. This table has about 41,000 clones, around 83% appearing once. Turning to this clone: No antigen is known for it.

This sample's time point: peripheral blood 6 weeks after treatment start. Study findings and constraints: Prediction of better survival came from below-median pretreatment blood TCR clonality.

The receptor was derived from a man in his 70s with urothelial cancer. The sample here was PBMCs, taken around atezolizumab (anti-PD-L1) treatment.

The DNA for the CDR3 is TGTGCCAGCAACGGAGGGTGGGCTAATGAAAAACTGTTTTTT. Protein: CASNGGWANEKLFF. The chain employs TRBV2 and TRBJ1-4; D unclear. This CDR3 comprises 14 residues. V was pared by 7 bases and J by 3 bases, with 12 bases between. CDR1 SNHLY and CDR2 FYNNEI come from the germline V gene.